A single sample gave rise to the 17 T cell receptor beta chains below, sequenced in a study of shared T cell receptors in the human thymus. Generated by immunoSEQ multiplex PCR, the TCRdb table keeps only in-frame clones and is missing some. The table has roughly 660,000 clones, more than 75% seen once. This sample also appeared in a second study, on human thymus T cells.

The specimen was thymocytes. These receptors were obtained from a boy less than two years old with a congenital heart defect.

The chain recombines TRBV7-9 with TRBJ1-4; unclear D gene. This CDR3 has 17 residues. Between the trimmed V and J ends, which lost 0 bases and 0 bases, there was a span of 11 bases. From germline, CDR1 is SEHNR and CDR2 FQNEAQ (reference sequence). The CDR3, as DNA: TGTGCCAGCAGCTTAGCCGAACGGGTTGCAACTAATGAAAAACTGTTTTTT. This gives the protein CASSLAERVATNEKLFF.

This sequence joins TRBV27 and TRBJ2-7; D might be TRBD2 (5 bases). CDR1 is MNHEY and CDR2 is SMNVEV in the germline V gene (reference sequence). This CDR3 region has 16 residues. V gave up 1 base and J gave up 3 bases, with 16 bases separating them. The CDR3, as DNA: TGTGCCAGCAGTTTATTCTCCCCAGACTACCGCTACGAGCAGTACTTC. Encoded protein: CASSLFSPDYRYEQYF.

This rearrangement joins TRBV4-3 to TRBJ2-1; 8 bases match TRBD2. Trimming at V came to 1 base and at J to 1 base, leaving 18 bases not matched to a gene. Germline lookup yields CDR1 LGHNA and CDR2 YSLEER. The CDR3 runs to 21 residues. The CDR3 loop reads CASSQAPGTDGLADSYNEQFF. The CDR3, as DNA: TGCGCCAGCAGCCAAGCGCCCGGGACGGATGGACTAGCTGATTCCTACAATGAGCAGTTCTTC.

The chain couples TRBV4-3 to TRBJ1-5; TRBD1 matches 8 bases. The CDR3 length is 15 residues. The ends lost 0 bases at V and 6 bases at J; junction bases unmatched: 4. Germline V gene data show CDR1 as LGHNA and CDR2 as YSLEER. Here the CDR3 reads CASSQEVTGGQPQHF. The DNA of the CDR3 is TGCGCCAGCAGCCAAGAAGTAACAGGGGGTCAGCCCCAGCATTTT.

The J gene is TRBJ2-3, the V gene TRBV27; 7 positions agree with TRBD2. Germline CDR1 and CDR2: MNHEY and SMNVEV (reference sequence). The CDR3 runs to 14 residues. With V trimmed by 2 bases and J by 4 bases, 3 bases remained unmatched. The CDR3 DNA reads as TGTGCCAGCAGTTTAGCGGGAGCGGCAGATACGCAGTATTTT. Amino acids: CASSLAGAADTQYF.

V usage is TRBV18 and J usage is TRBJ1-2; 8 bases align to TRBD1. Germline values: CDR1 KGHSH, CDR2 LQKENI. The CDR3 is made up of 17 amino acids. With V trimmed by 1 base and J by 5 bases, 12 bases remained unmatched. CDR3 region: CASSPQKDRAEGYGYTF. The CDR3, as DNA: TGTGCCAGCTCACCACAGAAGGACAGGGCGGAGGGGTATGGCTACACCTTC.

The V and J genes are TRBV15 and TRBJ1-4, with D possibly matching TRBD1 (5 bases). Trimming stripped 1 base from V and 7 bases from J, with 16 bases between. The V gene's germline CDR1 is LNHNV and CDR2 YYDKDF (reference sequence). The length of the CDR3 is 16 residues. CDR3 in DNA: TGTGCCACCAGCAGAGGATCCGGAGGGACCGGTGAAAAACTGTTTTTT. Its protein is CATSRGSGGTGEKLFF.

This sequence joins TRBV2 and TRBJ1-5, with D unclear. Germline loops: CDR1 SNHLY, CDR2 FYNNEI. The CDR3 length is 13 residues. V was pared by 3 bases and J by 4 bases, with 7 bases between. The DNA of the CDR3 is TGTGCCAGCAGTGATCCCGGGAATCAGCCCCAGCATTTT. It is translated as CASSDPGNQPQHF.

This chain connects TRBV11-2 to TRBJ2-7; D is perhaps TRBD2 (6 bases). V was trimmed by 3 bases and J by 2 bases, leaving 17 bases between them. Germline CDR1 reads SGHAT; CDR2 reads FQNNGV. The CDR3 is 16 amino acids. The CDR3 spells CASSFAPPSDAYEQYF. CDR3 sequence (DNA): TGTGCCAGCAGCTTCGCCCCGCCTAGCGACGCCTACGAGCAGTACTTC.

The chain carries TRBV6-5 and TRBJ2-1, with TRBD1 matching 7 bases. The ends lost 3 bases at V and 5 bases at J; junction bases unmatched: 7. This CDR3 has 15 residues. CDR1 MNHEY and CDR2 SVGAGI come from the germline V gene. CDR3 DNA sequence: TGTGCCAGCAGTTATAGACAGGGTAGGGACAATGAGCAGTTCTTC. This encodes CASSYRQGRDNEQFF.

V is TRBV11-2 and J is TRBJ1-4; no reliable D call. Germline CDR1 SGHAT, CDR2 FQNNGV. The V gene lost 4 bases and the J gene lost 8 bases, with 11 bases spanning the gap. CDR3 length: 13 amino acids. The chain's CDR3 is CASSSAGAEKLFF. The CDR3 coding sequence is TGTGCCAGCAGCTCAGCGGGTGCAGAAAAACTGTTTTTT.

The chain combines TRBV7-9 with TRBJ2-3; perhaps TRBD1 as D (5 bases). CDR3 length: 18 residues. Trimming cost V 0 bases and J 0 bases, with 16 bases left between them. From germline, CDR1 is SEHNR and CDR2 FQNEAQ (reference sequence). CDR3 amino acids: CASSLAPRQRASTDTQYF. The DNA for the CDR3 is TGTGCCAGCAGCTTAGCCCCCCGACAGAGAGCTAGCACAGATACGCAGTATTTT.

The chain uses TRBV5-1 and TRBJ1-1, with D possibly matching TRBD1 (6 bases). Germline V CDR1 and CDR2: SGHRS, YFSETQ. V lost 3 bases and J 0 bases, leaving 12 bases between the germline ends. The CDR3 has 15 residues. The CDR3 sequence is CASSSRGQMNTEAFF. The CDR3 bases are TGCGCCAGCAGCTCCCGAGGACAGATGAACACTGAAGCTTTCTTT.

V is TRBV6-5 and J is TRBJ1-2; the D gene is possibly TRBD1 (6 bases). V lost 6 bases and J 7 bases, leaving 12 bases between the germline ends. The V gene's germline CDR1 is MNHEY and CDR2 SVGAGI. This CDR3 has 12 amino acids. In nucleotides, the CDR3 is TGTGCCAGCAGATCCAGGGGTTCTGGCTACACCTTC. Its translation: CASRSRGSGYTF.

The CDR3: CASSPGLAGVDGTGELFF. DNA for the CDR3: TGTGCCAGCAGCCCGGGACTAGCGGGAGTCGACGGGACCGGGGAGCTGTTTTTT. The rearrangement joins TRBV11-3 to TRBJ2-2, with 14 bases aligning to TRBD2. After removal of 5 bases from V and 5 bases from J, the junction contained 10 bases not matched to a gene. Germline assignment: CDR1 SGHNT and CDR2 YENEEA. This CDR3 region has 18 residues.

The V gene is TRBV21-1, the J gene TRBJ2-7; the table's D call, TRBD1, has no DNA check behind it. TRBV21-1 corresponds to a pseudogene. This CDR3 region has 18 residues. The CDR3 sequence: CASSKKGIDRVRSYEQYF. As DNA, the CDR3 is TGTGCCAGCAGCAAAAAAGGGATTGACAGGGTAAGGTCCTACGAGCAGTACTTC.

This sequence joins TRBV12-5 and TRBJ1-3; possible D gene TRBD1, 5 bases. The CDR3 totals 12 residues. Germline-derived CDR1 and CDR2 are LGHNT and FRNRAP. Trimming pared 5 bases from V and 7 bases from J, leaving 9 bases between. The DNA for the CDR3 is TGTGCTAGTGGTGACCGGGGGAACACCATATATTTT. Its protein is CASGDRGNTIYF.